These 4 T cell receptor beta chains were all obtained from the same sample, sequenced in a study of cytomegalovirus exposure and HLA in healthy donors. The PCR had 60 Vbeta and 13 Jbeta primers. Some clones are missing from TCRdb's copy, which holds only in-frame ones; the method was immunoSEQ multiplex PCR. The table lists some 130,000 clones, about three quarters of them singletons. Material: PBMCs. These receptors all come from a man between 45 and 60 years old in good health and CMV-seropositive.

The V gene is TRBV15, the J gene TRBJ2-5; D possibly corresponds to TRBD2 (7 bases). Trimming removed 0 bases from V and 5 bases from J, with 13 bases in between. The CDR3 runs 15 residues. The germline V gene has CDR1 LNHNV and CDR2 YYDKDF (reference sequence). The CDR3 spells CATSRDVGGGETQYF. Here the CDR3 DNA reads TGTGCCACCAGCAGAGATGTAGGGGGGGGTGAGACCCAGTACTTC.

V usage is TRBV5-6 and J usage is TRBJ2-5, with 11 bases identical to TRBD1. CDR1 and CDR2 (germline): SGHDT, YYEEEE. The V segment lost 7 bases and the J segment 5 bases; nucleotides outside the gene matches: 10. The length of the CDR3 is 15 residues. The CDR3 sequence: CASCTFGDRGETQYF. The DNA for the CDR3 is TGTGCCAGCTGTACGTTTGGGGACAGGGGGGAGACCCAGTACTTC.

The rearrangement links TRBV10-2 to TRBJ2-1; 9 bases match TRBD1. Unmatched junction bases numbered 9, after V lost 0 bases and J lost 9 bases. Germline V lookup: CDR1 WSHSY, CDR2 SAAADI. This CDR3 region has 16 residues. The CDR3 bases are TGCGCCAGCAGTGAGTCGACAGGGGGAAAAAGGGGTGAGCAGTTCTTC. It encodes CASSESTGGKRGEQFF.

The V gene is TRBV11-2, the J gene TRBJ2-1, with 12 positions matching TRBD2. The CDR3 is 16 amino acids. Germline-derived CDR1 and CDR2 are SGHAT and FQNNGV. Unmatched junction bases numbered 0, after V lost 3 bases and J lost 0 bases. The CDR3 DNA reads TGTGCCAGCAGCTTGACTAGCGGGGGCTCCTACAATGAGCAGTTCTTC. This sequence encodes CASSLTSGGSYNEQFF. Drawing the rest from reference TRBV11-2 and TRBJ2-1, the complete variable domain is EAGVAQSPRYKIIEKRQSVAFWCNPISGHATLYWYQQILGQGPKLLIQFQNNGVVDDSQLPKDRFSAERLKGVDSTLKIQPAKLEDSAVYLCASSLTSGGSYNEQFFGPGTRLTVL.